These T cell receptor beta chains were read from a single sample in a study of T-cell memory formation after mild COVID-19. TCRdb ran MiXCR on the 5' RACE reads and lists one entry per CDR3 protein. The data hold fewer than 50,000 distinct CDR3 sequences, with approximately 12% observed a single time. Sequences were obtained from PBMCs or a T cell subset sorted from them (not recorded which). The receptors come from a man aged 18 to 29 who had mild COVID-19 (a few samples of this study predate the infection). Cell type and time point are not known. Each CDR3 is given with its conserved first and last residue. A D gene is named only where the DNA matches it firmly. The size entry is marked missing in some rows and otherwise reads once, few, many or a size class.

V gene	clone size	D gene	J gene	CDR3 protein
TRBV5-1	-	-	TRBJ1-5	CASSRWGGEGQPQHF
TRBV12-3/TRBV12-4	many	-	TRBJ1-1	CASSSHRATNTEAFF
TRBV7-2	few	-	TRBJ2-3	CASSSTGNTDTQYF
TRBV20-1	-	-	TRBJ2-1	CSASLRNEQFF
TRBV29-1	-	TRBD1	TRBJ1-5	CSPGQGPAPQHF
TRBV5-1	many	-	TRBJ2-5	CASSWNQETQYF
TRBV20-1	few	-	TRBJ2-5	CSARDLETQYF
TRBV7-2	many	-	TRBJ1-2	CASSPQGNSGYTF
TRBV12-3/TRBV12-4	-	TRBD1	TRBJ2-2	CASSFGTGGGGELFF
TRBV7-7	few	-	TRBJ2-5	CASSRDRNQETQYF
TRBV6-1	many	-	TRBJ2-7	CASRLTTEQYF
TRBV11-2	-	TRBD1	TRBJ1-2	CASSPWTGGYGYTF
TRBV5-1	-	-	TRBJ2-7	CASSFEQYF
TRBV7-8	many	-	TRBJ2-4	CASSLELAGWAAKNIQYF
TRBV21-1	few	-	TRBJ2-5	CASSAGLATETQYF
TRBV7-3	few	-	TRBJ2-1	CASSPYRTTLYNEQFF
TRBV12-3/TRBV12-4	-	-	TRBJ1-2	CASSPGPPGDGYTF
TRBV12-5	few	-	TRBJ1-3	CASGYSSGNTIYF
TRBV11-3	many	-	TRBJ2-5	CASSLDRGETQYF
TRBV5-4	few	-	TRBJ2-3	CASSGTQTDTQYF
TRBV6-2/TRBV6-3	many	TRBD2	TRBJ2-1	CASSPGLAAGEQFF
TRBV4-2	few	TRBD1	TRBJ1-1	CASGNMGQGSTEAFF
TRBV6-2/TRBV6-3	-	-	TRBJ2-3	CASSYSTLGTDTQYF
TRBV6-5	few	-	TRBJ1-1	CASSYVLGLRKAFF
TRBV20-1	few	-	TRBJ2-2	CSAIRRQFANTGELFF
TRBV6-1	few	TRBD2	TRBJ2-5	CAGQWGGGGETQYF
TRBV7-9	-	-	TRBJ1-5	CASSPASGRVDQPQHF
TRBV5-1	many	-	TRBJ2-2	CASSLAGSPTGELFF
TRBV5-1	few	-	TRBJ2-2	CAKTGELFF
TRBV2	-	-	TRBJ2-1	CASKGTLDNEQFF
TRBV3-1	-	-	TRBJ1-3	CASSHNPGAGNTIYF
TRBV18	many	TRBD1	TRBJ2-2	CASSPGTATGELFF
TRBV6-2/TRBV6-3	few	TRBD1	TRBJ1-5	CASSYLTGGNQPQHF
TRBV6-5	many	-	TRBJ2-7	CASSYRVSGGREQYF
TRBV6-2/TRBV6-3	many	TRBD1	TRBJ2-1	CASSSGQAPDNEQFF
TRBV12-3/TRBV12-4	few	-	TRBJ1-2	CASSQSQDYGYTF
TRBV2	many	TRBD1	TRBJ1-1	CASSDRTGLNTEAFF
TRBV12-3/TRBV12-4	-	-	TRBJ2-5	CSSSSLETQYF
TRBV11-2	medium-sized	TRBD1	TRBJ1-6	CASSRQGPTNSPLHF
TRBV4-1	few	-	TRBJ2-1	CASSPTGPRGDEQFF
TRBV4-3	-	-	TRBJ1-4	CASSQGHRDEKLFF
TRBV27	many	-	TRBJ1-1	CASSFKETTEAFF
TRBV6-5	-	TRBD2	TRBJ2-1	CASSISGGSGSDEQFF
TRBV6-6	-	-	TRBJ2-3	CASSSHQNTDTQYF
TRBV7-2	few	TRBD1	TRBJ1-2	CASSFGTGGYGYTF
TRBV6-1	few	TRBD2	TRBJ2-7	CASGGGAPEEQYF
TRBV4-1	once	TRBD1	TRBJ1-1	CASSPRLRDSEAFF
TRBV7-2	-	-	TRBJ2-1	CASSETRFNEQFF
TRBV6-1	-	-	TRBJ1-4	CASRRQATTNEKLFF
TRBV18	few	-	TRBJ2-3	CASSPGGSDTQYF